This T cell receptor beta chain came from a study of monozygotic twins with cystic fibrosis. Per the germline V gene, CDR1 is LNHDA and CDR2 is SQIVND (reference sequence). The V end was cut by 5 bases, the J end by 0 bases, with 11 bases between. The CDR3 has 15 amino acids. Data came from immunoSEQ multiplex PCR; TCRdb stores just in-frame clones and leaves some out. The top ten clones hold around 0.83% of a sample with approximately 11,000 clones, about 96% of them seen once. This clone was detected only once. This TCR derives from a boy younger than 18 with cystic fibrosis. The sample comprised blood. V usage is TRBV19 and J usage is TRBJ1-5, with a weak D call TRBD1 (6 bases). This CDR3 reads CASSHRAVSNQPQHF. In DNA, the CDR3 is TGTGCCAGTAGTCACAGGGCGGTTAGCAATCAGCCCCAGCATTTT.